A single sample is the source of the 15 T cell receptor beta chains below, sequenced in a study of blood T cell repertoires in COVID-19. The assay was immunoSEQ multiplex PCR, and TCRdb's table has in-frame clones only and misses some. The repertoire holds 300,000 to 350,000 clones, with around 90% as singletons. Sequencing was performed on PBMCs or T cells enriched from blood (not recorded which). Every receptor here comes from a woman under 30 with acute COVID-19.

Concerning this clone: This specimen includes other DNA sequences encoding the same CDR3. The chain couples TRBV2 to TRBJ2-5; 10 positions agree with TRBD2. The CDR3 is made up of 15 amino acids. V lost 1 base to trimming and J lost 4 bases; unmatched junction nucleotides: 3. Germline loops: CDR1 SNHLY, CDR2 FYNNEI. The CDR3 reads CASSEGLAGVETQYF. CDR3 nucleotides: TGTGCCAGCAGTGAAGGGCTAGCGGGAGTAGAGACCCAGTACTTC.

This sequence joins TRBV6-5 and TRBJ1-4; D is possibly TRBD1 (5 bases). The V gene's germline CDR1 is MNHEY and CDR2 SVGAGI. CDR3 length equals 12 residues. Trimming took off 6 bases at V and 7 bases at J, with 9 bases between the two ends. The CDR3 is CASSTGGEKLFF. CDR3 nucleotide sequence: TGTGCCAGCAGCACGGGGGGTGAAAAACTGTTTTTT.

Here the CDR3 reads CASSLLGRENEKLFF. The CDR3 region has the DNA TGCGCCAGCAGCTTGTTAGGCAGGGAAAATGAAAAACTGTTTTTT. The chain uses TRBV5-1 and TRBJ1-4, with D maybe TRBD1 (5 bases). The CDR3 is made up of 15 amino acids. The V end was cut by 1 base, the J end by 5 bases, with 12 bases between. The germline gives CDR1 SGHRS, CDR2 YFSETQ.

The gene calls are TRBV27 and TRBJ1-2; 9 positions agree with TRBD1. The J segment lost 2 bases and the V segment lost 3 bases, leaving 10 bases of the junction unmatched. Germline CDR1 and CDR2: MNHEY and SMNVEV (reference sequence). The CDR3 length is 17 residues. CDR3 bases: TGTGCCAGCAGTTTGGCCCCCGGGACAGGGAGGAACTATGGCTACACCTTC. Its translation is CASSLAPGTGRNYGYTF.

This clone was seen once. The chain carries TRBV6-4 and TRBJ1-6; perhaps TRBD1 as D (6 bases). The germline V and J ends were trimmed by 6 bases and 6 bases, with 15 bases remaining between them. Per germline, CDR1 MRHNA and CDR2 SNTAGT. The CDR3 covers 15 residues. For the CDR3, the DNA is TGTGCCAGCAGAGAATGGACAGACTTTAATTCACCCCTCCACTTT. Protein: CASREWTDFNSPLHF.

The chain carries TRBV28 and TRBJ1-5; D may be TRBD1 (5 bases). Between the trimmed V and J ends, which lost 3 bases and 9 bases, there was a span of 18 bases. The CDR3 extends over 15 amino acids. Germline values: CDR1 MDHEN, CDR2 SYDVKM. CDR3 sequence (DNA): TGTGCCAGCAGTTTCAGTGGGGCCCTCCCTTGGCCCCAGCATTTT. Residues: CASSFSGALPWPQHF.

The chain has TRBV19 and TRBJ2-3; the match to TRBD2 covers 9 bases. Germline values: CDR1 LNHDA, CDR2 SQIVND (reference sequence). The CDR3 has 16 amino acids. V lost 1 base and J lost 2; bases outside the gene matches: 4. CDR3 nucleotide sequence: TGTGCCAGTAGTATAGGGCTAGCGGGAAACACAGATACGCAGTATTTT. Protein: CASSIGLAGNTDTQYF.

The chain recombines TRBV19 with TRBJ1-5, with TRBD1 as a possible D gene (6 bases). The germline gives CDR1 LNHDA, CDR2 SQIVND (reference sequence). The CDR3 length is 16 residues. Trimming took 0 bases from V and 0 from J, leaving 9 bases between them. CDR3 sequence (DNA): TGTGCCAGTAGTATAGAGGGGGCATATAGCAATCAGCCCCAGCATTTT. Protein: CASSIEGAYSNQPQHF.

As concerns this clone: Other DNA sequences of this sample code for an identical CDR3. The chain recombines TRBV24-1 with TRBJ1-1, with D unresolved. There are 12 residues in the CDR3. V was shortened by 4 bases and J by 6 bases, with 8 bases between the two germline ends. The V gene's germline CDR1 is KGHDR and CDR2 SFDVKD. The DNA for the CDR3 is TGTGCCACCAGTGACTCCGGGGCTGAAGCTTTCTTT. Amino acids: CATSDSGAEAFF.

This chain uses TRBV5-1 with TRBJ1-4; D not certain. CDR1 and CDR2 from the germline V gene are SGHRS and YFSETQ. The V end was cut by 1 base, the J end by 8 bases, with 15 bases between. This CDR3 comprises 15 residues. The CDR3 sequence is CASSLSEALKEKLFF. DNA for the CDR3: TGCGCCAGCAGCTTGTCCGAGGCCCTCAAGGAAAAACTGTTTTTT.

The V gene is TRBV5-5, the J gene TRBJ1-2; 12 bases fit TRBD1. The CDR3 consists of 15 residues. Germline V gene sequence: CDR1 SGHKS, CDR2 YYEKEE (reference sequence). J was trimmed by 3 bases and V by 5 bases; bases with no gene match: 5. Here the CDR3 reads CASSSGTGGYYGYTF. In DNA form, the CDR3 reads TGTGCCAGCAGTTCCGGGACAGGGGGCTACTATGGCTACACCTTC.

The CDR3 loop is CSVQVGTTAGDIQYF. In DNA form, the CDR3 reads TGCAGCGTCCAAGTGGGTACGACCGCCGGGGACATTCAGTACTTC. The V gene is TRBV29-1, the J gene TRBJ2-4; possible D gene TRBD2, 5 bases. Trimming shortened V by 6 bases and J by 8 bases, and 23 bases separated the two germline ends. This CDR3 has 15 residues. Germline assignment: CDR1 SQVTM and CDR2 ANQGSEA.

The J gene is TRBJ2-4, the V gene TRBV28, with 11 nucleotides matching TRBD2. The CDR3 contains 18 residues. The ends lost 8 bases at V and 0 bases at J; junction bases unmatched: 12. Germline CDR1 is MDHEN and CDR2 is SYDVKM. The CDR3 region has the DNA TGTGCCAGCTCGCACGGACTAGCGGGCCCAATAGCCAAAAACATTCAGTACTTC. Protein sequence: CASSHGLAGPIAKNIQYF.

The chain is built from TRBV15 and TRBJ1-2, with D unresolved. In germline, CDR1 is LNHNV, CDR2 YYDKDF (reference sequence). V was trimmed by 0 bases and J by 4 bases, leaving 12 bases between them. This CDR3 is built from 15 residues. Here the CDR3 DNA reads TGTGCCACCAGCAGAGATGGTGGCGGCATCTATGGCTACACCTTC. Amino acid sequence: CATSRDGGGIYGYTF.

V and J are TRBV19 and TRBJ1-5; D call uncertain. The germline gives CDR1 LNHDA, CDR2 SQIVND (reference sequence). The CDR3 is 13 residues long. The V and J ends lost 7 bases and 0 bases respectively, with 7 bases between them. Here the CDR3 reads CASTQDSNQPQHF. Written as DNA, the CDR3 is TGTGCCAGTACCCAGGATAGCAATCAGCCCCAGCATTTT.